The next 5 T cell receptor beta chains were all read from a single sample in a study of blood T cell repertoires in COVID-19. The assay was immunoSEQ multiplex PCR, and TCRdb's table has in-frame clones only and misses some. The sample yields under 250,000 clones, around four fifths seen once. The sample was PBMCs or T cells enriched from blood (not recorded which). The source is a woman aged 45-59 years who had been exposed to COVID-19.

This clone was recorded only once. The chain joins TRBV2 to TRBJ2-3; 8 positions match TRBD1. Germline assignment: CDR1 SNHLY and CDR2 FYNNEI. The CDR3 has 15 amino acids. Unmatched junction bases numbered 5, after V lost 5 bases and J lost 1 base. CDR3: CASSPWTGRTDTQYF. The CDR3 region has the DNA TGTGCCAGCAGTCCTTGGACAGGGCGCACAGATACGCAGTATTTT.

This chain joins TRBV5-1 and TRBJ1-2, with D perhaps matching TRBD1 (6 bases). The CDR3 is made up of 15 amino acids. Per germline, CDR1 SGHRS and CDR2 YFSETQ. V shed 6 bases and J shed 0 bases, with 15 bases lying between them. In nucleotides, the CDR3 is TGCGCCAGCACCCCACGGACAGATACTAACTATGGCTACACCTTC. As protein: CASTPRTDTNYGYTF.

The genes are TRBV13 and TRBJ1-1; D is unresolved. V was trimmed by 2 bases and J by 0 bases, leaving 16 bases between them. The CDR3 contains 17 residues. Germline CDR1 PRHDT, CDR2 FYEKMQ (reference sequence). As DNA, the CDR3 is TGTGCCAGCAGCTTAAGCCGGTTCGATCGGGTGAACACTGAAGCTTTCTTT. Its translation: CASSLSRFDRVNTEAFF. Based on the CDR3 plus reference TRBV13 and TRBJ1-1, the full variable domain is AAGVIQSPRHLIKEKRETATLKCYPIPRHDTVYWYQQGPGQDPQFLISFYEKMQSDKGSIPDRFSAQQFSDYHSELNMSSLELGDSALYFCASSLSRFDRVNTEAFFGQGTRLTVV.

Remarks on this clone: Other DNA variants within this sample encode the same CDR3. This chain joins TRBV7-8 and TRBJ2-5; TRBD2 matches at 8 bases. With V trimmed by 4 bases and J by 2 bases, 6 bases remained unmatched. The germline V gene has CDR1 SGHVS and CDR2 FQNEAQ. The CDR3 runs to 15 residues. The CDR3 bases are TGTGCCAGCAGCTCCGGACTAGCAGTTCAAGAGACCCAGTACTTC. This gives the protein CASSSGLAVQETQYF.

The DNA of the CDR3 is TGTGCCACCCCACAGGGAGCTGGGGCCAACGTCCTGACTTTC. It is translated as CATPQGAGANVLTF. The J gene is TRBJ2-6, the V gene TRBV7-8, with D perhaps matching TRBD1 (6 bases). The CDR3 covers 14 residues. The germline V gene has CDR1 SGHVS and CDR2 FQNEAQ. Trimming left V 10 bases short and J 2 bases short, with 12 bases between.